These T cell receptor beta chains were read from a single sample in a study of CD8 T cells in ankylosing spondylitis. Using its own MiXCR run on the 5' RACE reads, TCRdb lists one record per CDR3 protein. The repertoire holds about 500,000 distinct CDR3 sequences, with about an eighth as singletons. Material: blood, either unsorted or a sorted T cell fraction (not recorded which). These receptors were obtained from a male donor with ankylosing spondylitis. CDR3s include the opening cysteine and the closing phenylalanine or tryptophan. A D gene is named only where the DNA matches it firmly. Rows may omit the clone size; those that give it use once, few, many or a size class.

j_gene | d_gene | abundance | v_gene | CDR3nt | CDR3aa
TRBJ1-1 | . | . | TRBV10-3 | TGTGCCATCAGTGGCACAGCCAACACTGAAGCTTTCTTT | CAISGTANTEAFF
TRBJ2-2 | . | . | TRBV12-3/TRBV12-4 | TGTGCCAGCAGTTTAGCCTGGGGGGCCGGGGAGCTGTTTTTT | CASSLAWGAGELFF
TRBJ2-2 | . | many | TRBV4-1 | TGCGCCACCGCCCAATTCCCGACACTGAACACCGGGGAGCTGTTTTTT | CATAQFPTLNTGELFF
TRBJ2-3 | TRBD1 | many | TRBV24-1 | TGTGCCACCAGTGATAGGACAGGGGTAGATACGCAGTATTTT | CATSDRTGVDTQYF
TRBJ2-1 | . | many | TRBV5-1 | TGCGCCAGCAGCTTGGACAGCTCCTACAATGAGCAGTTCTTC | CASSLDSSYNEQFF
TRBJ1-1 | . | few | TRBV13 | TGTGCCAGCAGCTCACAGTTTAACACTGAAGCTTTCTTT | CASSSQFNTEAFF
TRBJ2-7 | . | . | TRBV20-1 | TGCAGTGCGAGTTCCGACAACTCCTACGAGCAGTACTTC | CSASSDNSYEQYF
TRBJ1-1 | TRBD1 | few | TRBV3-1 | TGTGCCAGCAGCCAAAAGGGGACAGGGGGAATTACTTTCTTT | CASSQKGTGGITFF
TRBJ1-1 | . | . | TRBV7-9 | TGTGCCAGCAGCTTAGGTAAAGGGAGGGGAAAAGACACTGAAGCTTTCTTT | CASSLGKGRGKDTEAFF
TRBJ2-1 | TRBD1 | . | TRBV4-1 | TGCGCCAGCAGCCAAGAATGGCCGGGACAGGGGTCGGTCAATGAGCAGTTCTTC | CASSQEWPGQGSVNEQFF
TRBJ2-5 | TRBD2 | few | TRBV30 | TGTGCCTGGAGCACTAGCGGGAGTTTCGGAGAGACCCAGTACTTC | CAWSTSGSFGETQYF
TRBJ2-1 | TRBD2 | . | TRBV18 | TGTGCCAGCTCTCCAAGGACTAGCGGGAGAGGTTACAATGAGCAGTTCTTC | CASSPRTSGRGYNEQFF
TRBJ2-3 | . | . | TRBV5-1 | TGCGCCAGCAGCTTGGGAGACCTAAACACAGATACGCAGTATTTT | CASSLGDLNTDTQYF
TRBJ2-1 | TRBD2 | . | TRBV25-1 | TGTGCCAGCAGTGAATTTGTTAGCGGGAGGGACAATGAGCAGTTCTTC | CASSEFVSGRDNEQFF
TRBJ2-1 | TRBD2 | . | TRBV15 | TGTGCCACCAGCAGAGATCGAAGCGGGAGGGCCTCTGAGCAGTTCTTC | CATSRDRSGRASEQFF
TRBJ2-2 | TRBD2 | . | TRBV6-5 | TGTGCCAGCAGTTTGGGACTAGCGGGAGGTTGGTCCACCGGGGAGCTGTTTTTT | CASSLGLAGGWSTGELFF
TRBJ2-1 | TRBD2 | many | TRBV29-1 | TGCAGCGTTGGTGGGGGACTAGAGCTCTACAATGAGCAGTTCTTC | CSVGGGLELYNEQFF
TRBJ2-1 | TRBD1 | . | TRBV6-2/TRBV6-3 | TGTGCCAGCAGTCGGACAGGGGCCAATGAGCAGTTCTTC | CASSRTGANEQFF
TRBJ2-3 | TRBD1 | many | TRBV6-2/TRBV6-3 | TGTGCCAGCAGAGATACCGACAGGGCCTCGGATACGCAGTATTTT | CASRDTDRASDTQYF
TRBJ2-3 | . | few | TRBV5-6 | TGTGCCAGCAGCTCTCTAGCGAGAGGGACAGATACGCAGTATTTT | CASSSLARGTDTQYF
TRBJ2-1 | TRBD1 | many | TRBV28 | TGTGCCAGCAGTCCACCGGGACAGGGCACCTACAATGAGCAGTTCTTC | CASSPPGQGTYNEQFF
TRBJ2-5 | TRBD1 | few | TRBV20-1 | TGCAGTGCTCGGACAGGCCGCTCCCAAGAGACCCAGTACTTC | CSARTGRSQETQYF
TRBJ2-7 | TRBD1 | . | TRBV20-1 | TGCAGTGCTAGGACCGGGACAGGGGGCGACTACGAGCAGTACTTC | CSARTGTGGDYEQYF
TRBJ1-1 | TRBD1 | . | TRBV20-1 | TGCAGTGCTGTAAGGACAGGGAGTGACACTGAAGCTTTCTTT | CSAVRTGSDTEAFF
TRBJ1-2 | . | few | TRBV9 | TGTGCCAGCAGCCCAATAACAGGCTCCGGAGGGGGCTACACCTTC | CASSPITGSGGGYTF
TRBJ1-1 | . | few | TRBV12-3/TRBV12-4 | TGTGCCAGCAGTAACCCCCCCGGGGAAGCTTTCTTT | CASSNPPGEAFF
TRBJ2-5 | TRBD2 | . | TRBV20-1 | TGCAGTGCTCGGACTAGCGGGATTGAGACCCAGTACTTC | CSARTSGIETQYF
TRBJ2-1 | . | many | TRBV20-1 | TGCAGTGCTAGAGAGCCTTCCTACAATGAGCAGTTCTTC | CSAREPSYNEQFF
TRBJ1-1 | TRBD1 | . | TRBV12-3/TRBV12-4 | TGTGCCAGCAGCCCGTACGACAGGGCTGAAGCTTTCTTT | CASSPYDRAEAFF
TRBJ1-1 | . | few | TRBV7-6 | TGTGCCAGCAGCCTCAACGAACGGCATGAAGCTTTCTTT | CASSLNERHEAFF
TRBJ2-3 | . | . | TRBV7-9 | TGTGCCAGCCCTTCCCGGGGTAGACAGCACACAGATACGCAGTATTTT | CASPSRGRQHTDTQYF
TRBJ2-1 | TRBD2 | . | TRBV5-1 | TGCGCCAGCAGCTTAGGTAGCGGGATTGGTGAGCAGTTCTTC | CASSLGSGIGEQFF
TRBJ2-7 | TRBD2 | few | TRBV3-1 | TGTGCCAGCAGCCCGGGGGGGTTATCCTACGAGCAGTACTTC | CASSPGGLSYEQYF
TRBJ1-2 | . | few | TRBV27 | TGTGCCAGCAGTTTACGTAGAGGGAGTTATGGCTACACCTTC | CASSLRRGSYGYTF
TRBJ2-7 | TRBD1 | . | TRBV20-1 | TGCAGTGCTATCCCGGGACAGGGGTCCCACGAGCAGTACTTC | CSAIPGQGSHEQYF
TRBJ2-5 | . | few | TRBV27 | TGTGCCAGCAGTTTAACTTATAAAGAGACCCAGTACTTC | CASSLTYKETQYF
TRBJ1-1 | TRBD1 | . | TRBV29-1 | TGCAGCGTTGGGGACCCCGGGACAGGAAGACTGTATGCTTTCTTT | CSVGDPGTGRLYAFF
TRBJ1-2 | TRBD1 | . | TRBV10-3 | TGTGCCATCAGACCCGGACAGGGAGGAATCTATGGCTACACCTTC | CAIRPGQGGIYGYTF
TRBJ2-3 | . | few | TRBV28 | TGTGCCACCAGCCTATTGAATACGCAGTATTTT | CATSLLNTQYF
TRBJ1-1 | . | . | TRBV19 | TGTGCCAGTGTATATTCGAACACTGAAGCTTTCTTT | CASVYSNTEAFF
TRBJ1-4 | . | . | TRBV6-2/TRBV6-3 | TGTGCCAGCAGTTATGTGGCGGTCGGTGAAAAACTGTTTTTT | CASSYVAVGEKLFF
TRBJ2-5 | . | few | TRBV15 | TGTGCCACCAGCAGGACTTCCCTAGAGACCCAGTACTTC | CATSRTSLETQYF
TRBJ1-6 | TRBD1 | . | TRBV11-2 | TGTGCCAGCAGCTTAGCAGGGGGCGCCTCGCAGTCACCCCTCCACTTT | CASSLAGGASQSPLHF
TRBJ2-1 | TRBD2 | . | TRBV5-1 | TGCGCCAGCAGCTTGGTGTCGACTAGCGGGAGGGCCCGGAGCTCCTACAATGAGCAGTTCTTC | CASSLVSTSGRARSSYNEQFF
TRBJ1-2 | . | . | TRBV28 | TGTGCCAGCAGTCCGAGTCTACTTAGCTATGGCTACACCTTC | CASSPSLLSYGYTF
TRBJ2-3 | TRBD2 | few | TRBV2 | TGTGCCAGCAGTGCCCGACGGGGGGGCACAGATACGCAGTATTTT | CASSARRGGTDTQYF
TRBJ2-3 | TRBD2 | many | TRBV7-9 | TGTGCCAGCAGCTCCGCCGGGACTAGCGGAACAGATACGCAGTATTTT | CASSSAGTSGTDTQYF
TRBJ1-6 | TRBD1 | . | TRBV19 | TGTGCCAGTAGGGACAGGAGAGATTCACCCCTCCACTTT | CASRDRRDSPLHF
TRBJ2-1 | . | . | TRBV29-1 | TGCAGCGTTGGATGGGCCACGCCCTTTCGCAATGAGCAGTTCTTC | CSVGWATPFRNEQFF
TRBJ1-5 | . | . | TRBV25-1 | TGTGCCAGCAGTCCTCATACAGGGAACAATCAGCCCCAGCATTTT | CASSPHTGNNQPQHF
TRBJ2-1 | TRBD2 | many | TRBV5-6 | TGTGCCAGCAGCTTGGCCGAGCCTAGCGGGATTCTCAATGAGCAGTTCTTC | CASSLAEPSGILNEQFF
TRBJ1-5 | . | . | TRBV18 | TGTGCCAGCTCACCAATTCAGGGGTGGGAGCCCCAGCATTTT | CASSPIQGWEPQHF
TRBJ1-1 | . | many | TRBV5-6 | TGTGCCAGCAGCATAGGACGGTATGAAGCTTTCTTT | CASSIGRYEAFF